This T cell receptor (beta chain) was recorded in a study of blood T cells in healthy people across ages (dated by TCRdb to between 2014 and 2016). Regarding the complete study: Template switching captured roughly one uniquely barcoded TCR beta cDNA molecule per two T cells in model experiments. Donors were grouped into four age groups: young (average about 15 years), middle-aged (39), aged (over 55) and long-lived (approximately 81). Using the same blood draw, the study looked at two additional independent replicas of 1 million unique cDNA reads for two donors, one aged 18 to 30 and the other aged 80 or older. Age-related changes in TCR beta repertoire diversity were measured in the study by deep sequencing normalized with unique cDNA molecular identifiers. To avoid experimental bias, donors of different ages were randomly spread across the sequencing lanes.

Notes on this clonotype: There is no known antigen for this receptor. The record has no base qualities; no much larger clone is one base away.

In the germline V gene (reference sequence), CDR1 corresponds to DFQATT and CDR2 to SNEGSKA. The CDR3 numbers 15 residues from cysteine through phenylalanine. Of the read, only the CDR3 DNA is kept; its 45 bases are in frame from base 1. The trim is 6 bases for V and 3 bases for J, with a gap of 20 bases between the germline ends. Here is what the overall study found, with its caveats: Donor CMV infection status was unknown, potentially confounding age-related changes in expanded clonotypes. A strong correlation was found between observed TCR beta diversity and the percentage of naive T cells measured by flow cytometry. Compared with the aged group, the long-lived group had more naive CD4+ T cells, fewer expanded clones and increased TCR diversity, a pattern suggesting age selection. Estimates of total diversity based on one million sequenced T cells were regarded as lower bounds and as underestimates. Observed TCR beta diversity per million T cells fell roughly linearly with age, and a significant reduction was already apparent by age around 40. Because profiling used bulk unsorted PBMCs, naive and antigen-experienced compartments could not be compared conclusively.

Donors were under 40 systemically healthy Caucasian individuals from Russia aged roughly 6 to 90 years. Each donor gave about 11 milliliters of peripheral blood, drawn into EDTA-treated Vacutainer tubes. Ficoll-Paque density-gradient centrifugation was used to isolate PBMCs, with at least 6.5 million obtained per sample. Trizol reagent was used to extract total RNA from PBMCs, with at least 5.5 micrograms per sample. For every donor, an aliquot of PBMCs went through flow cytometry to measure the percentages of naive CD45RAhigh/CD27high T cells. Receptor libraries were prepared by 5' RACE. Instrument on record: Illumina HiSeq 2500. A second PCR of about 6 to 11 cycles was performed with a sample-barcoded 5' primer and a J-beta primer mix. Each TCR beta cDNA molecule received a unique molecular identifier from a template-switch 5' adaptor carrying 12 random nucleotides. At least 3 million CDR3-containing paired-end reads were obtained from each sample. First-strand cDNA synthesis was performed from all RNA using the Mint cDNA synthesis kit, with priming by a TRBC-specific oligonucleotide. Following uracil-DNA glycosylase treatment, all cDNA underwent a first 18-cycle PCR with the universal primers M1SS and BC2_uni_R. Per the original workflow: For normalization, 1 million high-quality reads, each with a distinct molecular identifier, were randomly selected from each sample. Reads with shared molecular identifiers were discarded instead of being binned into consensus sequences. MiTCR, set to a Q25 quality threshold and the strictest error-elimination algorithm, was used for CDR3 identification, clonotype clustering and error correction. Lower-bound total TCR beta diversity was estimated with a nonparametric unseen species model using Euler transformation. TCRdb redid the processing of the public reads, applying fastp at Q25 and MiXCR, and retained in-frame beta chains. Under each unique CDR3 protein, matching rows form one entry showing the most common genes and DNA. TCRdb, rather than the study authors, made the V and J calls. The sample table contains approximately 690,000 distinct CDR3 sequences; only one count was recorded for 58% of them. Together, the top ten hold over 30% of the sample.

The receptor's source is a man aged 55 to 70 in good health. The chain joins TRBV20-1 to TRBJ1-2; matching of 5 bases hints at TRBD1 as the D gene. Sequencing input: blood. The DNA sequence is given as TGCAGTGCCCCTGGGACTCTCGAAGGGGACTATGGCTACACCTTC. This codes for CSAPGTLEGDYGYTF.